This is a list of T cell receptor beta chains from one sample in a study of cytomegalovirus exposure and HLA in healthy donors. The method was immunoSEQ multiplex PCR; TCRdb's version includes in-frame clones alone and lacks a portion of them. The sample lists 110,000 or so clones; around 81% were seen once. The source material was PBMCs. These receptors were taken from a woman aged 40 to 55 in good health and CMV-seronegative. The CDR3 runs from the conserved cysteine through the conserved F or W.

V gene,J gene,CDR3 protein
TRBV5-6,TRBJ2-1,CASSSPGGASYNEQFF
TRBV13,TRBJ2-2,CASSLRGTVGELFF
TRBV30,TRBJ1-3,CAYRDRATTIYF
TRBV2,TRBJ2-1,CASRDRTGPLLNEQFF
TRBV4-2,TRBJ2-1,CASSPGLAGGHEQFF
TRBV5-1,TRBJ2-1,CASLSGSNEQFF
TRBV6-5,TRBJ1-5,CASSLQGSNQPQHF
TRBV7-2,TRBJ1-2,CASSTQGGSYGYTF
TRBV7-6,TRBJ2-1,CASSLRPGLALYNEQFF
TRBV19,TRBJ1-2,CASSIGTGVHPSYTF
TRBV5-4,TRBJ2-7,CASSSVLTGTHEQHF
TRBV6-1,TRBJ2-7,CASSEERGYEQYF
TRBV6-6,TRBJ1-2,CASSSPGQLTYGYTF
TRBV6-1,TRBJ1-4,CASQQGRYEKLFF
TRBV30,TRBJ2-7,CAWTPYWGGTYEQYF
TRBV6-1,TRBJ2-6,CASRQQGTGANVLTF
TRBV27,TRBJ1-2,CASSITPSGYGYTF
TRBV18,TRBJ2-5,CASSPRGGSQETQYF
TRBV5-6,TRBJ2-7,CASSPGQGASYEQYF
TRBV27,TRBJ2-3,CASSPTGGGFTDTQYF
TRBV5-1,TRBJ1-2,CASSFRDSTDNYGYTF
TRBV27,TRBJ1-2,CASSPLGQRGGYTF
TRBV7-9,TRBJ1-3,CASSRQGSGNTIYF
TRBV7-2,TRBJ1-1,CASSKSGTGIGAFF
TRBV27,TRBJ2-5,CASSFPTPGLEQETQYF
TRBV6-1,TRBJ2-7,CASSGATGGSYEQYF
TRBV6-1,TRBJ1-2,CASSEGGDYGYTF
TRBV29-1,TRBJ1-1,CSVPRVRPGEAFF
TRBV25-1,TRBJ1-4,CASSGPGFEGGEKLFF
TRBV5-1,TRBJ2-3,CASLRGGTDTQYF
TRBV5-1,TRBJ1-2,CASSSDRGYYGYTF
TRBV6-1,TRBJ1-1,CASSVQENTEAFF
TRBV28,TRBJ2-7,CATKNRGLEQYF
TRBV2,TRBJ2-3,CASSVASGRTDTQYF
TRBV7-6,TRBJ2-5,CASRRRTSGGYQETQYF
TRBV7-9,TRBJ2-1,CASSLVAVSSNEQFF
TRBV19,TRBJ1-2,CASRDIRRDNNYGYTF
TRBV9,TRBJ2-1,CASSVATSHYNEQFF
TRBV7-3,TRBJ2-2,CASSPGATLRTGELFF
TRBV6-6,TRBJ2-3,CASSPRTGVTDTQYF
TRBV7-9,TRBJ2-7,CASSRTGDGEQYF
TRBV6-1,TRBJ1-1,CASSGTISAFF
TRBV7-8,TRBJ2-6,CASSLVSLGANVLTF
TRBV11-2,TRBJ2-7,CASSSAGGGDEQYF
TRBV6-1,TRBJ2-7,CASKGQGAGEQYF
TRBV28,-,CASSNPGLAYEQYF
TRBV2,TRBJ1-1,CASRGDRGGTEAFF
TRBV6-4,TRBJ1-2,CASSETAYGYTF
TRBV6-6,TRBJ1-1,CASSSSSTGLGREAFF
TRBV7-9,TRBJ1-2,CASRGGAMNYGYTF
TRBV9,TRBJ1-1,CASSPRQNMNTEAFF
TRBV7-6,TRBJ2-6,CASSLMMRSGANVLTF
TRBV7-9,TRBJ1-2,CASSPGSGQSRGYTF
TRBV19,TRBJ1-5,CASSGDSNQPQHF
TRBV2,TRBJ1-3,CASSEAGVAGNTIYF
TRBV5-6,TRBJ2-6,CASSPTGGVAGANVLTF
TRBV11-1,TRBJ1-3,CASSRIGEQLGNTIYF